Given below is one T cell receptor beta chain in context. Produced via immunoSEQ multiplex PCR; TCRdb's table is partial and in-frame only. The sample comprises 150,000 to 200,000 clones, around 84% of which are singletons, and around a sixth rests with the top ten. The data belong to a study of cytomegalovirus exposure and HLA in healthy donors. For the study at large: The 100 to 150 validation repertoires matched the roughly 700 first-cohort repertoires in platform, a later analysis reported.

V was pared by 0 bases and J by 8 bases, with 10 bases between. Germline V gene lookup returns CDR1 MNHNY and CDR2 SVGAGI (reference sequence). The CDR3 contains 14 residues. Sequences were obtained from PBMCs. The sequence was collected from a man between 18 and 29 years old in good health and CMV-seropositive. This chain uses TRBV6-6 with TRBJ1-4; tentative D call: TRBD1 (6 bases). The CDR3 DNA sequence: TGTGCCAGCAGTTACTCGTCAGGGGAAGAAAAACTGTTTTTT. Protein sequence: CASSYSSGEEKLFF.